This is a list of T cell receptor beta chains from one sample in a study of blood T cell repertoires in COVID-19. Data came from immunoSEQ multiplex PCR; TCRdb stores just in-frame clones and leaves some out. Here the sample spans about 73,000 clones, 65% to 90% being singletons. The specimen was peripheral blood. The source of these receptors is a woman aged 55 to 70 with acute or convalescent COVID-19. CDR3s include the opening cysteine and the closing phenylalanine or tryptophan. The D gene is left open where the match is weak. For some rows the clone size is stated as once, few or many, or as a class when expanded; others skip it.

CDR3 DNA: TGTGCCTGGAGTTGGGGGCAGACTAACACTGAAGCTTTCTTT
CDR3 protein: CAWSWGQTNTEAFF
D gene: NA
J gene: TRBJ1-1
V gene: TRBV30
clone size: NA

CDR3 DNA: TGCGCCAGCAGCCCCACGGCGGGCTCTTCAGGTGTTGCTTTCTTT
CDR3 protein: CASSPTAGSSGVAFF
D gene: NA
J gene: TRBJ1-1
V gene: TRBV5-1
clone size: NA

CDR3 DNA: TGTGCCAGCAGCTTGTTTCCCCGGGAGACCCAGTACTTC
CDR3 protein: CASSLFPRETQYF
D gene: NA
J gene: TRBJ2-5
V gene: TRBV5-6
clone size: NA

CDR3 DNA: TGTGCCAGCAGTGAATCTCGTCTCTCTGGAAACACCATATATTTT
CDR3 protein: CASSESRLSGNTIYF
D gene: NA
J gene: TRBJ1-3
V gene: TRBV2
clone size: NA

CDR3 DNA: TGCAGCGCCATTCCCGGGGGACTAGCGGGGGTTAATGAGCAGTTCTTC
CDR3 protein: CSAIPGGLAGVNEQFF
D gene: TRBD2
J gene: TRBJ2-1
V gene: TRBV29-1
clone size: NA

CDR3 DNA: TGTGCCAGCAGTCGGCGCGGTTCGAACACTGAAGCTTTCTTT
CDR3 protein: CASSRRGSNTEAFF
D gene: NA
J gene: TRBJ1-1
V gene: TRBV2
clone size: NA

CDR3 DNA: TGCGCCAGCAGTGAGGAGGGGAACACTGAAGCTTTCTTT
CDR3 protein: CASSEEGNTEAFF
D gene: NA
J gene: TRBJ1-1
V gene: TRBV10-1
clone size: NA

CDR3 DNA: TGTGCCAGCAGTTTACAGGTCCCGGGACAGGGGTTTTTCTCTGGCTACACCTTC
CDR3 protein: CASSLQVPGQGFFSGYTF
D gene: TRBD1
J gene: TRBJ1-2
V gene: TRBV27
clone size: once

CDR3 DNA: TGTGCCAGCAGCTTAATCGAGAGGGAAAAACTGTTTTTT
CDR3 protein: CASSLIEREKLFF
D gene: NA
J gene: TRBJ1-4
V gene: TRBV11-2
clone size: NA

CDR3 DNA: TGTGCCAGCAGTAGCGAAACCGGGGAGCTGTTTTTT
CDR3 protein: CASSSETGELFF
D gene: NA
J gene: TRBJ2-2
V gene: TRBV6-2/TRBV6-3
clone size: NA

CDR3 DNA: TGCGCCAGCAGCTTCGGAACCCTCGCGGGGAGTCCCTACTTC
CDR3 protein: CASSFGTLAGSPYF
D gene: NA
J gene: TRBJ2-5
V gene: TRBV5-1
clone size: NA

CDR3 DNA: TGTGCCAGCAGCGATAGCCTTGCAGCGGGAGAAGCTTTCTTT
CDR3 protein: CASSDSLAAGEAFF
D gene: NA
J gene: TRBJ1-1
V gene: TRBV7-9
clone size: NA

CDR3 DNA: TGCGCCAGCAGCCCAGGGGGGACAGCTAACTATGGCTACACCTTC
CDR3 protein: CASSPGGTANYGYTF
D gene: TRBD1
J gene: TRBJ1-2
V gene: TRBV5-1
clone size: NA

CDR3 DNA: TGCGCCAGCAGTGATCAACAGGGGGGATACAATGAGCAGTTCTTC
CDR3 protein: CASSDQQGGYNEQFF
D gene: TRBD1
J gene: TRBJ2-1
V gene: TRBV10-1
clone size: NA

CDR3 DNA: TGTGCCAGCAGCTTAAGGGGCCCCATGAACACTGAAGCTTTCTTT
CDR3 protein: CASSLRGPMNTEAFF
D gene: NA
J gene: TRBJ1-1
V gene: TRBV13
clone size: NA

CDR3 DNA: TGTGCCTGGAGTCTGAGGGGAGGCGCTGGAAACACCATATATTTT
CDR3 protein: CAWSLRGGAGNTIYF
D gene: NA
J gene: TRBJ1-3
V gene: TRBV30
clone size: NA

CDR3 DNA: TGCGCCAGCAGCTTTGCTAGCGGGGGGACCTTGAACACCGGGGAGCTGTTTTTT
CDR3 protein: CASSFASGGTLNTGELFF
D gene: TRBD2
J gene: TRBJ2-2
V gene: TRBV5-1
clone size: medium-sized

CDR3 DNA: TGTGCCAGCACCCAGGACCCAGGAGGGACCGGGGAGCTGTTTTTT
CDR3 protein: CASTQDPGGTGELFF
D gene: NA
J gene: TRBJ2-2
V gene: TRBV6-5
clone size: few

CDR3 DNA: TGCGCCAGCAGCTCACGGACAGACCAACAGGGGAATGAGCAGTTCTTC
CDR3 protein: CASSSRTDQQGNEQFF
D gene: TRBD1
J gene: TRBJ2-1
V gene: TRBV4-1
clone size: NA

CDR3 DNA: TGCGCCAGCAGCTTGGCCGGTGGAGACGGGGGAGGGAAACTGTTTTTT
CDR3 protein: CASSLAGGDGGGKLFF
D gene: NA
J gene: TRBJ1-4
V gene: TRBV5-1
clone size: NA

CDR3 DNA: TGTGCCAGCAGCCATTTTCGACGCCAGGACAGGGGCACTGAAGCTTTCTTT
CDR3 protein: CASSHFRRQDRGTEAFF
D gene: TRBD1
J gene: TRBJ1-1
V gene: TRBV3-1/TRBV3-2
clone size: NA

CDR3 DNA: TGTGCCAGCGCGAGGGGGGGCCGCAATGAGCAGTTCTTC
CDR3 protein: CASARGGRNEQFF
D gene: NA
J gene: TRBJ2-1
V gene: TRBV6-5
clone size: NA

CDR3 DNA: TGTGCCAGCAGGCCACCGGGGCGGGGGGCTAGAGGCTACACCTTC
CDR3 protein: CASRPPGRGARGYTF
D gene: NA
J gene: TRBJ1-2
V gene: TRBV6-5
clone size: NA

CDR3 DNA: TGTGCCAGTAGTAAGCAGGGGAATCAGCCCCAGCATTTT
CDR3 protein: CASSKQGNQPQHF
D gene: NA
J gene: TRBJ1-5
V gene: TRBV19
clone size: NA

CDR3 DNA: TGCAGTGCTAGTTCGGTGACGGGGGGGCCGACAGATACGCAGTATTTT
CDR3 protein: CSASSVTGGPTDTQYF
D gene: TRBD2
J gene: TRBJ2-3
V gene: TRBV20-1
clone size: once

CDR3 DNA: TGTGCCACCAGCAGAGACTTTGGGGGGACGGTCTCCTACGAGCAGTACTTC
CDR3 protein: CATSRDFGGTVSYEQYF
D gene: NA
J gene: TRBJ2-7
V gene: TRBV15
clone size: NA

CDR3 DNA: TGTGCCAGCTCCTCCCCGGGACAGGAGATACTAAGCTACGAGCAGTACTTC
CDR3 protein: CASSSPGQEILSYEQYF
D gene: TRBD1
J gene: TRBJ2-7
V gene: TRBV27
clone size: NA

CDR3 DNA: TGTGCCAGCAGCCAGAAGGACAGTCGAGATGAAGCTTTCTTT
CDR3 protein: CASSQKDSRDEAFF
D gene: NA
J gene: TRBJ1-1
V gene: TRBV3-1/TRBV3-2
clone size: once

CDR3 DNA: TGTGCCAGCAGCCGACAGGGGAACACCGGGGAGCTGTTTTTT
CDR3 protein: CASSRQGNTGELFF
D gene: TRBD1
J gene: TRBJ2-2
V gene: TRBV7-9
clone size: few

CDR3 DNA: TGTGCCAGTAGTGGTTTGGAGACAGGGGCCGAGCAGTACTTC
CDR3 protein: CASSGLETGAEQYF
D gene: TRBD1
J gene: TRBJ2-7
V gene: TRBV19
clone size: once

CDR3 DNA: TGTGCCAGTTCCGTTTTTGGGGCCAACGTCCTGACTTTC
CDR3 protein: CASSVFGANVLTF
D gene: NA
J gene: TRBJ2-6
V gene: TRBV19
clone size: NA

CDR3 DNA: TGTGCCACCAGCTCTCGAAGGGGTTCACCCCTCCACTTT
CDR3 protein: CATSSRRGSPLHF
D gene: NA
J gene: TRBJ1-6
V gene: TRBV15
clone size: once

CDR3 DNA: TGTGCCAGCAGTTTAACGCCAGGGCTTTCCTACGAGCAGTACTTC
CDR3 protein: CASSLTPGLSYEQYF
D gene: NA
J gene: TRBJ2-7
V gene: TRBV27
clone size: NA

CDR3 DNA: TGTGCCAGCAGTGAACAACGGGGGGACAATCAGCCCCAGCATTTT
CDR3 protein: CASSEQRGDNQPQHF
D gene: NA
J gene: TRBJ1-5
V gene: TRBV6-1
clone size: few

CDR3 DNA: TGTGCCAACTCTTTCCCCCGCTATGGCTACACCTTC
CDR3 protein: CANSFPRYGYTF
D gene: NA
J gene: TRBJ1-2
V gene: TRBV27
clone size: NA

CDR3 DNA: TGTGCCAGCTCCTCAAGTCAGGGGAAAGGGATGAACACTGAAGCTTTCTTT
CDR3 protein: CASSSSQGKGMNTEAFF
D gene: NA
J gene: TRBJ1-1
V gene: TRBV18
clone size: NA

CDR3 DNA: TGTGCCAGTAGTATATCGGGGTTGGATACGCAGTATTTT
CDR3 protein: CASSISGLDTQYF
D gene: NA
J gene: TRBJ2-3
V gene: TRBV19
clone size: NA

CDR3 DNA: TGTGCCAGCAGCCCTAGATCCAGCCTTAATTTGGAAAAACTGTTTTTT
CDR3 protein: CASSPRSSLNLEKLFF
D gene: NA
J gene: TRBJ1-4
V gene: TRBV9
clone size: NA

CDR3 DNA: TGTGCCAGCCCCTCGACCAGCAGGGATAATTCACCCCTCCACTTT
CDR3 protein: CASPSTSRDNSPLHF
D gene: NA
J gene: TRBJ1-6
V gene: TRBV7-4
clone size: NA

CDR3 DNA: TGTGCCAGCAGCGAACAGTTTTCTAGCACAGATACGCAGTATTTT
CDR3 protein: CASSEQFSSTDTQYF
D gene: NA
J gene: TRBJ2-3
V gene: TRBV7-7
clone size: NA

CDR3 DNA: TGTGCCAGCAGCTTGGCCGCGGACGGGGGCGAGCAGTACTTC
CDR3 protein: CASSLAADGGEQYF
D gene: NA
J gene: TRBJ2-7
V gene: TRBV5-6
clone size: NA

CDR3 DNA: TGTGCCAGCAGTTACTCGTCGACAGATGGCTACACCTTC
CDR3 protein: CASSYSSTDGYTF
D gene: NA
J gene: TRBJ1-2
V gene: TRBV6-5
clone size: few

CDR3 DNA: TGTGCCAGCAGTTACGACAGGGGTACAGATACGCAGTATTTT
CDR3 protein: CASSYDRGTDTQYF
D gene: TRBD1
J gene: TRBJ2-3
V gene: TRBV6-5
clone size: NA

CDR3 DNA: TGTGCCAGCAGCCCAAAAATGACAGGGGCCGTAGCCAAAAACATTCAGTACTTC
CDR3 protein: CASSPKMTGAVAKNIQYF
D gene: TRBD1
J gene: TRBJ2-4
V gene: TRBV7-2
clone size: NA

CDR3 DNA: TGCGCCAGCAGCTTCACAGAGTCCGGGGAGCTGTTTTTT
CDR3 protein: CASSFTESGELFF
D gene: NA
J gene: TRBJ2-2
V gene: TRBV5-1
clone size: NA

CDR3 DNA: TGTGCCAGCAGCGCCATAGCGGGACAATTAAATGCCGGGGAGCTGTTTTTT
CDR3 protein: CASSAIAGQLNAGELFF
D gene: TRBD2
J gene: TRBJ2-2
V gene: TRBV7-2
clone size: once

CDR3 DNA: TGTGCCAGCAGCTTACTTCTAGCGGGGGGATACAATGAGCAGTTCTTC
CDR3 protein: CASSLLLAGGYNEQFF
D gene: TRBD2
J gene: TRBJ2-1
V gene: TRBV7-9
clone size: NA

CDR3 DNA: TGTGCCAGCAGCATACAAGAGACCCAGTACTTC
CDR3 protein: CASSIQETQYF
D gene: NA
J gene: TRBJ2-5
V gene: TRBV5-6
clone size: NA

CDR3 DNA: TGTGCCAGCAACCTATGCAAGGGGGGGGCGAGGTACGAGCAGTACTTC
CDR3 protein: CASNLCKGGARYEQYF
D gene: NA
J gene: TRBJ2-7
V gene: TRBV27
clone size: NA

CDR3 DNA: TGTGCCAGCAGCTCTACGAACACCGGGGAGCTGTTTTTT
CDR3 protein: CASSSTNTGELFF
D gene: NA
J gene: TRBJ2-2
V gene: TRBV7-3
clone size: NA

CDR3 DNA: TGTGCCAGTAGTAGGACAGGATTGATTGAAAAACTGTTTTTT
CDR3 protein: CASSRTGLIEKLFF
D gene: TRBD1
J gene: TRBJ1-4
V gene: TRBV19
clone size: NA

CDR3 DNA: TGTGCCAGCAGCTTAGGGGCCCCGGGACAGGGTAATTCACCCCTCCACTTT
CDR3 protein: CASSLGAPGQGNSPLHF
D gene: TRBD1
J gene: TRBJ1-6
V gene: TRBV7-8
clone size: NA

CDR3 DNA: TGTGCCAGCAGTTACTCAGGGGGCCAATATGGCTACACCTTC
CDR3 protein: CASSYSGGQYGYTF
D gene: TRBD1
J gene: TRBJ1-2
V gene: TRBV6-5
clone size: NA